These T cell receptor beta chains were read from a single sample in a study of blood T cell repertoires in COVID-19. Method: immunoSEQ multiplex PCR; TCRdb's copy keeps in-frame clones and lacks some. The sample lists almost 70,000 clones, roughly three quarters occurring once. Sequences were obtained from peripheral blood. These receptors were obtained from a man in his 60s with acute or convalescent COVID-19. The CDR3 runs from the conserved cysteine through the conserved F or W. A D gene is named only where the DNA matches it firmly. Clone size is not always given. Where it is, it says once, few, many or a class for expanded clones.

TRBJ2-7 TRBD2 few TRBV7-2 CASSVIAGEYEQYF TGTGCCAGCAGCGTCATAGCGGGGGAATACGAGCAGTACTTC
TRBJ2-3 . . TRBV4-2 CASSQGAGEVDTQYF TGTGCCAGCAGCCAAGGTGCCGGCGAGGTAGATACGCAGTATTTT
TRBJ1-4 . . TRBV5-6 CASSSQMAYQKLFF TGTGCCAGCAGCTCCCAAATGGCATATCAAAAACTGTTTTTT
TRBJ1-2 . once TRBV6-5 CASRLTGISNYGYTF TGTGCCAGCAGGCTAACCGGGATTTCCAACTATGGCTACACCTTC
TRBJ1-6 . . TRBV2 CASRYGVDNSPLHF TGTGCCAGCAGATACGGGGTGGATAATTCACCCCTCCACTTT
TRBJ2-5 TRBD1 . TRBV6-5 CASSYNRGQETQYF TGTGCCAGCAGTTACAACAGGGGGCAAGAGACCCAGTACTTC
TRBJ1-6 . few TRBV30 CAWNRLVSPLHF TGTGCCTGGAATAGACTTGTTTCACCCCTCCACTTT
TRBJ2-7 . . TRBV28 CASSGQAGVSYEQYF TGTGCCAGCAGCGGTCAGGCAGGGGTCTCCTACGAGCAGTACTTC
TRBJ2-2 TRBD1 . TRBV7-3 CASSFLDRDNTGELFF TGTGCCAGCAGCTTCCTAGACAGGGACAACACCGGGGAGCTGTTTTTT
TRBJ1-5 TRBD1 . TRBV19 CASSIVGGTGAIQPQHF TGTGCCAGTAGTATAGTAGGGGGGACAGGGGCGATCCAGCCCCAGCATTTT
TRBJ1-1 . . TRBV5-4 CASSPGALNTEAFF TGTGCCAGCAGCCCGGGAGCTCTGAACACTGAAGCTTTCTTT
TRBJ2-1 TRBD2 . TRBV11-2 CASKGRGSLSYNEQFF TGTGCCAGCAAAGGGCGGGGGTCCCTCTCCTACAATGAGCAGTTCTTC
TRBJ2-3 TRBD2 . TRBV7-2 CASSLSPAGGTDTQYF TGTGCCAGCAGCTTATCCCCAGCGGGGGGCACAGATACGCAGTATTTT
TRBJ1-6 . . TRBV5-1 CASSLAWGGSPLHF TGCGCCAGCAGCTTGGCGTGGGGCGGTTCACCCCTCCACTTT
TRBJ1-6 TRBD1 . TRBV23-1 CASSPNPGQDDSPLHF TGCGCCAGCAGTCCGAATCCGGGACAGGACGATTCACCCCTCCACTTT
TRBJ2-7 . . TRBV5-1 CASSLPLTGLDEQYF TGCGCCAGCAGCCTTCCCCTTACAGGTTTGGACGAGCAGTACTTC
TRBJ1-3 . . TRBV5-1 CASSLGGTTGNTIYF TGCGCCAGCAGCTTGGGCGGGACGACCGGAAACACCATATATTTT
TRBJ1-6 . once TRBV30 CAWSDQNSPLHF TGTGCCTGGAGTGATCAGAATTCACCCCTCCACTTT
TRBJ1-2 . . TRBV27 CASWTVIGNYGYTF TGTGCCAGCTGGACAGTGATTGGTAACTATGGCTACACCTTC
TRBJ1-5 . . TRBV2 CASSGQSNQPQHF TGTGCCAGCAGTGGACAGAGCAATCAGCCCCAGCATTTT
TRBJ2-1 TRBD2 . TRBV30 CAWRFGLAGEQFF TGTGCCTGGAGATTTGGACTAGCGGGTGAGCAGTTCTTC
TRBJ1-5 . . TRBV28 CASSPPPGVYPQHF TGTGCCAGCAGCCCACCGCCAGGGGTGTATCCCCAGCATTTT
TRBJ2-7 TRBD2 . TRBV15 CATSGSGTSYAEQYF TGTGCCACCAGCGGATCCGGGACTAGCTATGCCGAGCAGTACTTC
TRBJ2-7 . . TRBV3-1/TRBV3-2 CASSQGPYEQYF TGTGCCAGCAGCCAAGGGCCCTACGAGCAGTACTTC
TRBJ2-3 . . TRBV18 CASSPQGTDTQYF TGTGCCAGCTCACCACAGGGGACAGATACGCAGTATTTT
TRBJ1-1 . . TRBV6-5 CASRGNRLDTEAFF TGTGCCAGCAGAGGAAACCGACTGGACACTGAAGCTTTCTTT
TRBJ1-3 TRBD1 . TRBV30 CAWRGTGGAYTIYF TGTGCCTGGAGGGGGACAGGGGGCGCGTACACCATATATTTT
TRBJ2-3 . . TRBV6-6 CASQRHNTDTQYF TGTGCCAGCCAGAGACATAACACAGATACGCAGTATTTT
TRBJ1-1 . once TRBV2 CASSDNGNTEAFF TGTGCCAGCAGTGATAACGGTAACACTGAAGCTTTCTTT
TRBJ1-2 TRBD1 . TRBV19 CASSPITGGSEGYTF TGTGCCAGTAGTCCTATAACAGGGGGCTCTGAGGGCTACACCTTC
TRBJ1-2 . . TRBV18 CASSPRQENGYTF TGTGCCAGCTCACCACGACAGGAGAATGGCTACACCTTC
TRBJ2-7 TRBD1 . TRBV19 CASSQNRGSLGEQYF TGTGCCAGTAGCCAAAACAGGGGAAGCCTTGGGGAGCAGTACTTC
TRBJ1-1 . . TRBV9 CASSVGNRDTEAFF TGTGCCAGCAGCGTCGGTAACAGGGACACTGAAGCTTTCTTT
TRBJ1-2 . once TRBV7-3 CASSLSPGSMSGYTF TGTGCCAGCAGCTTAAGCCCCGGGTCCATGAGTGGCTACACCTTC
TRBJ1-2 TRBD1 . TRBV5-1 CASSQDRGNYGYTF TGCGCCAGCAGCCAGGACAGGGGAAACTATGGCTACACCTTC
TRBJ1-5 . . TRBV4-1 CASSSNRDQPQHF TGCGCCAGCAGCTCTAACAGGGATCAGCCCCAGCATTTT
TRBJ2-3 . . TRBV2 CASRIGLLSTDTQYF TGTGCCAGCAGGATAGGACTCCTAAGCACAGATACGCAGTATTTT
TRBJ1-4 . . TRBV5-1 CASSSQGSSFNEKLFF TGCGCCAGCAGCTCCCAAGGGAGTTCCTTTAATGAAAAACTGTTTTTT
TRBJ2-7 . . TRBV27 CASSSYREGEQYF TGTGCCAGCAGTTCATACAGGGAGGGGGAGCAGTACTTC
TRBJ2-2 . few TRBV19 CASSIGTSTGELFF TGTGCCAGTAGTATAGGAACTAGTACCGGGGAGCTGTTTTTT
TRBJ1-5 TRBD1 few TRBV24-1 CATSATGTQPQHF TGTGCCACCAGTGCGACAGGGACTCAGCCCCAGCATTTT
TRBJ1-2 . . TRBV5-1 CASSLATTGYGYTF TGCGCCAGCAGCTTGGCCACCACAGGCTATGGCTACACCTTC
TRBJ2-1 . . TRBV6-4 CASSAGSGGSDEQFF TGTGCCAGCAGTGCGGGCAGCGGAGGGTCTGATGAGCAGTTCTTC
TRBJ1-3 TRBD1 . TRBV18 CASSPGQGIFGNTIYF TGTGCCAGCTCACCCGGACAGGGTATTTTCGGAAACACCATATATTTT
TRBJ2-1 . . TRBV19 CASSGGRSYNEQFF TGTGCCAGTAGTGGGGGCCGATCCTACAATGAGCAGTTCTTC
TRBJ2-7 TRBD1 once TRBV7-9 CASSSRTGLTYEQYF TGTGCCAGCAGCTCCAGGACAGGGTTGACCTACGAGCAGTACTTC
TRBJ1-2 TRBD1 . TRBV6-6 CASSYPQGQGNGYTF TGTGCCAGCAGTTACCCGCAGGGACAGGGAAATGGCTACACCTTC
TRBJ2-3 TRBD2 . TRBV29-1 CSGGLAGDPSTDTQYF TGCAGCGGGGGACTAGCGGGGGACCCTAGCACAGATACGCAGTATTTT
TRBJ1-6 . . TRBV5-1 CASSLDSLYNSPLHF TGCGCCAGCAGCTTGGACAGCCTTTATAATTCACCCCTCCACTTT
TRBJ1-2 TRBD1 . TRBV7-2 CASSPGGYYGYTF TGTGCCAGCAGCCCAGGGGGTTATTACGGCTACACCTTC
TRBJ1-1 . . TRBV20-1 CSAHQGTEAFF TGCAGTGCTCATCAGGGGACTGAAGCTTTCTTT
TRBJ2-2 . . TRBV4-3 CASSQDGRTGELFF TGCGCCAGCAGCCAAGATGGGAGGACCGGGGAGCTGTTTTTT
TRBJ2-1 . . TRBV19 CASSPQGLYNEQFF TGTGCCAGTAGTCCCCAGGGGCTCTACAATGAGCAGTTCTTC
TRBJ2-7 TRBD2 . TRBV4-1 CASSQIDLGLATYEQYF TGCGCCAGCAGCCAAATAGATCTAGGACTAGCGACCTACGAGCAGTACTTC
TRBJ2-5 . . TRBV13 CASSKTGEETQYF TGTGCCAGCAGCAAAACAGGAGAAGAGACCCAGTACTTC
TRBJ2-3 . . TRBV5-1 CASSLGGEDTQYF TGCGCCAGCAGCTTGGGCGGGGAGGATACGCAGTATTTT
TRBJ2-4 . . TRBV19 CASSIGWERSIQYF TGTGCCAGTAGTATAGGGTGGGAGAGAAGCATTCAGTACTTC
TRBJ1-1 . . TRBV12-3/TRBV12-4 CASSRAPGTEAFF TGTGCCAGCAGCCGGGCCCCGGGGACTGAAGCTTTCTTT
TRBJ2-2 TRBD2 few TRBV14 CASSHRTSVRIGELFF TGTGCCAGCAGCCACCGAACTAGCGTCAGGATCGGGGAGCTGTTTTTT